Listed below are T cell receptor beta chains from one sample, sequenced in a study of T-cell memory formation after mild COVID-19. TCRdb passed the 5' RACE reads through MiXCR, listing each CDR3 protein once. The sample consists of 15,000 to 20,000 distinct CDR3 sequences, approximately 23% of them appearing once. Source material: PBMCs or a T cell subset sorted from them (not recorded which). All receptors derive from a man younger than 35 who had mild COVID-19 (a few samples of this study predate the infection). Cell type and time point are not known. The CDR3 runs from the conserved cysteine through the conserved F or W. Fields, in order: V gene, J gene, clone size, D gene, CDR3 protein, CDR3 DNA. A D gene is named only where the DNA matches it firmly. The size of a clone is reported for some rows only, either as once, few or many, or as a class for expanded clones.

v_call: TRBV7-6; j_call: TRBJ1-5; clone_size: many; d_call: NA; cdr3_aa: CASSLRRDQPQHF; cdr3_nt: TGTGCCAGCAGCTTGCGGCGAGATCAGCCCCAGCATTTT
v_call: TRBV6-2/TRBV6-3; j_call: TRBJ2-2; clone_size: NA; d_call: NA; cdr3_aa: CASSYSIHPNTGELFF; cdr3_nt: TGTGCCAGCAGTTACTCGATCCACCCGAACACCGGGGAGCTGTTTTTT
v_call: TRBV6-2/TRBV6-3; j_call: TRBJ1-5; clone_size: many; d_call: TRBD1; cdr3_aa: CASSYRTGHSNQPQHF; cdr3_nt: TGTGCCAGCAGTTACCGGACAGGGCATAGCAATCAGCCCCAGCATTTT
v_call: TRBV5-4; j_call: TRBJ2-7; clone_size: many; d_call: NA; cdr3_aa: CASSLPPGEGLSSYEQYF; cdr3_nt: TGTGCCAGCAGCTTGCCCCCAGGGGAGGGCTTAAGCTCCTACGAGCAGTACTTC
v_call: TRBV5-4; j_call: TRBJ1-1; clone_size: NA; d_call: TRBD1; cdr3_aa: CASSLTGGTEAFF; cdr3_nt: TGTGCCAGCAGCTTGACAGGGGGGACTGAAGCTTTCTTT
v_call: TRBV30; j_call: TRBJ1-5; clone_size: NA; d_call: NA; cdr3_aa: CAWSKGARNQPQHF; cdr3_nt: TGTGCCTGGAGTAAAGGGGCACGCAATCAGCCCCAGCATTTT
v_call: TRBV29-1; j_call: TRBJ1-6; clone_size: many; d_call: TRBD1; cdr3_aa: CSPRGQGESPLHF; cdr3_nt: TGCAGCCCAAGAGGACAGGGGGAGTCACCCCTCCACTTT
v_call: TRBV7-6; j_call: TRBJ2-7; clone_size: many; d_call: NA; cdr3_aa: CASSLVIGSLADEQYF; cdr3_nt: TGTGCCAGCAGCTTAGTGATAGGCAGCCTTGCGGACGAGCAGTACTTC
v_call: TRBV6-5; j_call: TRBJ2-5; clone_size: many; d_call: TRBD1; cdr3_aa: CASTTGTGGETQYF; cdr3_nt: TGTGCCAGCACAACCGGGACAGGGGGAGAGACCCAGTACTTC
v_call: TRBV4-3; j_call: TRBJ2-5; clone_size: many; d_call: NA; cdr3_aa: CASSQGAGERETQYF; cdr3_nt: TGCGCCAGCAGCCAAGGGGCAGGGGAGAGGGAGACCCAGTACTTC
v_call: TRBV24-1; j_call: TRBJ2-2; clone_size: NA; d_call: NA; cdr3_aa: CATSDLSSRGRTGELFF; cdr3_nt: TGTGCCACCAGTGATTTGTCAAGCCGGGGGCGGACCGGGGAGCTGTTTTTT
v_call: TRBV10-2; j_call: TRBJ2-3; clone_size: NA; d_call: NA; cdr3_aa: CASSESRADTQYF; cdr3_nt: TGCGCCAGCAGTGAGTCGAGGGCAGATACGCAGTATTTT
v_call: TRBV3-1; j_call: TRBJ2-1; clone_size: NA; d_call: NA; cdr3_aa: CASSLRGANNEQFF; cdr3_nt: TGTGCCAGCAGCCTAAGGGGGGCCAACAATGAGCAGTTCTTC
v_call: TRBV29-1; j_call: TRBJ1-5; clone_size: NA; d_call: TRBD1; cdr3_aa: CSVGDRVNQPQHF; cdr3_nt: TGCAGCGTTGGGGACAGGGTCAATCAGCCCCAGCATTTT
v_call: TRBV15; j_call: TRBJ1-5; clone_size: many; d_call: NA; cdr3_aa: CATSPQGQPQHF; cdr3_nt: TGTGCCACCAGCCCACAGGGACAGCCCCAGCATTTT
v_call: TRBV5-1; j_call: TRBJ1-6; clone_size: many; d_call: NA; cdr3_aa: CASRLENNSPLHF; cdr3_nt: TGCGCCAGCAGGTTAGAGAACAATTCACCCCTCCACTTT
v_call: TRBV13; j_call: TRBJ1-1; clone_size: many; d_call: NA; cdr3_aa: CASSYHGYSEAFF; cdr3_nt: TGTGCCAGCAGCTACCACGGATACTCTGAAGCTTTCTTT
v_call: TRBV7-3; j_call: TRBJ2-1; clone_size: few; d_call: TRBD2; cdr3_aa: CASSAGRGAYNEQFF; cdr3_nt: TGTGCCAGCAGTGCCGGGCGGGGGGCCTACAATGAGCAGTTCTTC
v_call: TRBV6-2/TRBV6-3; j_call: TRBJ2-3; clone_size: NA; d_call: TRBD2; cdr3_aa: CASSWVSERGESTDTQYF; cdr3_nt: TGTGCCAGCAGTTGGGTCTCTGAACGGGGGGAAAGCACAGATACGCAGTATTTT
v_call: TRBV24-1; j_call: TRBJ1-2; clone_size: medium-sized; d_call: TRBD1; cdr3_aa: CATGPRRNLWDRGSPYGYTF; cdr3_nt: TGTGCCACCGGCCCCCGTCGCAACCTATGGGACAGGGGATCCCCCTATGGCTACACCTTC
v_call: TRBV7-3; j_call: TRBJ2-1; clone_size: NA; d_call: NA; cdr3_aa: CASSLTGSDEQFF; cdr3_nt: TGTGCCAGCAGCTTAACGGGGTCGGATGAGCAGTTCTTC
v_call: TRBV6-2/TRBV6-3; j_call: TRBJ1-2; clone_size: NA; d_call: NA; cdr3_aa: CASSYKGQIYGYTF; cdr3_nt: TGTGCCAGCAGTTACAAAGGACAGATCTATGGCTACACCTTC
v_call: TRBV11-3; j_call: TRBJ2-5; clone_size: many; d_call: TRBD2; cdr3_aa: CASSCGPGGIETQYF; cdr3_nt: TGTGCCAGCAGCTGCGGGCCCGGGGGGATAGAGACCCAGTACTTC
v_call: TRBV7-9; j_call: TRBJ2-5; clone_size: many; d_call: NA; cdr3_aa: CASSWGPGGETQYF; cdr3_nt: TGTGCCAGCAGCTGGGGGCCGGGGGGAGAGACCCAGTACTTC
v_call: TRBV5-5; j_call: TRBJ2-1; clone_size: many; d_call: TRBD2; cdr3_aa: CASSLPAGVNEQFF; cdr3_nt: TGTGCCAGCAGCTTACCAGCGGGGGTCAATGAGCAGTTCTTC
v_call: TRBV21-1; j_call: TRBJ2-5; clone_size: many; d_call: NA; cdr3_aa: CASSKRSYQETQYF; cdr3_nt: TGTGCCAGCAGCAAACGATCGTACCAAGAGACCCAGTACTTC
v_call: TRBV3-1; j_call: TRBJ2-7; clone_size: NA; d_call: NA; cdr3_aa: CASSQDNLLGEQYF; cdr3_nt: TGTGCCAGCAGCCAAGATAACCTCCTCGGCGAGCAGTACTTC
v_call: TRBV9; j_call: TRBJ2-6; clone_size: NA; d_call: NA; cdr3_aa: CASSGEGHRSSGANVLTF; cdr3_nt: TGTGCCAGCAGCGGGGAGGGACACCGGAGTTCTGGGGCCAACGTCCTGACTTTC
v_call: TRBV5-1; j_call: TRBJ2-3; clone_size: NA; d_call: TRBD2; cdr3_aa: CASSGEGTDTQYF; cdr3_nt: TGCGCCAGCAGCGGGGAGGGAACAGATACGCAGTATTTT
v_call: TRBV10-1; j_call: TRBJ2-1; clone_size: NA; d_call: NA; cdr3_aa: CASSGAGEQFF; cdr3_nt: TGCGCCAGCAGTGGAGCGGGTGAGCAGTTCTTC
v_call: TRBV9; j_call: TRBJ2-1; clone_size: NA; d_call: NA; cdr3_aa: CASSVSSVSSYNEQFF; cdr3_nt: TGTGCCAGCAGCGTCTCTAGCGTTAGCTCCTACAATGAGCAGTTCTTC
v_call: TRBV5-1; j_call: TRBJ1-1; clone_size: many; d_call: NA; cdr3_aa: CASSLGDTEAFF; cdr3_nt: TGCGCCAGCAGCTTAGGGGACACTGAAGCTTTCTTT
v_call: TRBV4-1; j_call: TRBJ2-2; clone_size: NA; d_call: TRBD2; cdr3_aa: CASSQGTQTSYSGELFF; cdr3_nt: TGCGCCAGCAGCCAAGGGACTCAGACTAGCTATTCCGGGGAGCTGTTTTTT
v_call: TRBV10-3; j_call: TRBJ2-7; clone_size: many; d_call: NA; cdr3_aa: CAISESPHEQYF; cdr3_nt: TGTGCCATCAGTGAGTCCCCCCACGAGCAGTACTTC
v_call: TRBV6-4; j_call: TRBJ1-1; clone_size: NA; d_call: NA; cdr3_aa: CASSGVWGSEAFF; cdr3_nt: TGTGCCAGCAGTGGGGTTTGGGGAAGTGAAGCTTTCTTT
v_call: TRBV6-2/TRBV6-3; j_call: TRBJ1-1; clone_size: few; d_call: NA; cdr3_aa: CASSIGDTEAFF; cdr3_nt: TGTGCCAGCAGCATAGGGGACACTGAAGCTTTCTTT
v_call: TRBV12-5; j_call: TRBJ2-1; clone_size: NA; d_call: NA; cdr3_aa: CASGLGGEQFF; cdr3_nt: TGTGCTAGTGGTTTGGGTGGAGAGCAGTTCTTC
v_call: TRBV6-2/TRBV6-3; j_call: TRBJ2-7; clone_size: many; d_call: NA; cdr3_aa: CATFPGVAYEQYF; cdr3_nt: TGTGCCACCTTCCCCGGGGTAGCCTACGAGCAGTACTTC
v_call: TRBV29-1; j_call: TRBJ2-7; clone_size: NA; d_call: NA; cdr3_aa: CSVEDYGARYF; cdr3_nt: TGCAGCGTTGAAGATTATGGGGCTCGGTACTTC
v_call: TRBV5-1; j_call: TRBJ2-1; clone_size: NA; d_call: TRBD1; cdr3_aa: CASSLEGQLGTEQFF; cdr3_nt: TGCGCCAGCAGCTTGGAGGGACAGCTTGGGACGGAGCAGTTCTTC
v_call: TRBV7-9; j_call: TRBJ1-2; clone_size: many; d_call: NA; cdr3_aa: CASSFAPHDYGYTF; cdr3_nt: TGTGCCAGCAGCTTCGCCCCCCATGACTATGGCTACACCTTC
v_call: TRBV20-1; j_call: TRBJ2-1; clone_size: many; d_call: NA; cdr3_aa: CSARVAYYHNEQFF; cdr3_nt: TGCAGTGCTAGAGTGGCATATTATCACAATGAGCAGTTCTTC
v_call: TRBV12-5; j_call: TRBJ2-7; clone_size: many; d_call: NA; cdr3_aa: CASGFLTPSYEQYF; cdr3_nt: TGTGCTAGTGGTTTTTTAACCCCCTCGTACGAGCAGTACTTC
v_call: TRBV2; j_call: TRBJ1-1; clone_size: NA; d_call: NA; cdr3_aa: CASRPTGSEAFF; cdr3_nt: TGTGCCAGTCGACCCACCGGGAGCGAAGCTTTCTTT
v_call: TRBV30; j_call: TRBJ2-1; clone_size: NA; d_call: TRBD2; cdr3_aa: CAWSVLGGEFHEQFF; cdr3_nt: TGTGCCTGGAGTGTACTGGGGGGGGAGTTCCATGAGCAGTTCTTC
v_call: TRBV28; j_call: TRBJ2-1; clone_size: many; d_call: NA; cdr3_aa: CASSARAPYNEQFF; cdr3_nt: TGTGCCAGCAGTGCCCGGGCCCCCTACAATGAGCAGTTCTTC
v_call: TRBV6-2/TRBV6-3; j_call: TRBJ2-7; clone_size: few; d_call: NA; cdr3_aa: CASSLPDSSYEQYF; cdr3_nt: TGTGCCAGCAGTCTGCCGGACAGTTCCTACGAGCAGTACTTC
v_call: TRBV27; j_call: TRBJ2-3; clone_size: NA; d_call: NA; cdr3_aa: CASSLSTDTQYF; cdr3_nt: TGTGCCAGCAGTCTTAGCACAGATACGCAGTATTTT
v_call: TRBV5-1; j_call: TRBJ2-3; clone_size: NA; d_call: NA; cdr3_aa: CASSLAGTDTQYF; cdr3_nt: TGCGCCAGCAGCTTGGCTGGCACAGATACGCAGTATTTT
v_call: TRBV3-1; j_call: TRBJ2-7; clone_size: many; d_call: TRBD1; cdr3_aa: CASSVGQGDYEQYF; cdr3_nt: TGTGCCAGCAGCGTCGGACAGGGGGACTACGAGCAGTACTTC
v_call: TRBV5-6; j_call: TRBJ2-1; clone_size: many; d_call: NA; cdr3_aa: CASSLYNEQFF; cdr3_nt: TGTGCCAGCAGCTTATACAATGAGCAGTTCTTC
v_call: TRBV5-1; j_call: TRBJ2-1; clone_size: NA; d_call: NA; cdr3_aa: CASSLGWYNEQFF; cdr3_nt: TGCGCCAGCAGCTTGGGGTGGTACAATGAGCAGTTCTTC
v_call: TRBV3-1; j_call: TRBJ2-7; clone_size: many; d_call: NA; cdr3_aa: CASSQSRDGWSYEQYF; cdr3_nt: TGTGCCAGCAGCCAGTCGAGGGACGGTTGGTCCTACGAGCAGTACTTC
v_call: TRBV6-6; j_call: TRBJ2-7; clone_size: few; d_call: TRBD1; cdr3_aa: CASSTSTGIYEQYF; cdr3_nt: TGTGCCAGCAGCACATCGACAGGGATCTACGAGCAGTACTTC
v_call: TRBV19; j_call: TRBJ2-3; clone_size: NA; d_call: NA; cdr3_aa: CASASGTSTDTQYF; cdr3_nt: TGTGCCAGTGCATCCGGGACTAGCACAGATACGCAGTATTTT